This is a list of T cell receptor beta chains from one sample in a study of spatial heterogeneity in lung cancer. MiXCR, applied by TCRdb to the 5' RACE reads, yields one record per CDR3 protein. The sample has about 60,000 distinct CDR3 sequences, approximately 8.9% seen once; the top ten hold roughly 16%. Sequenced here: PBMCs, sampled at surgery. The receptors here all came from a female donor with early-stage non-small cell lung cancer. The CDR3 runs from the conserved cysteine through the conserved F or W. A D gene is named only where the DNA matches it firmly. The size of a clone is reported for some rows only, either as once, few or many, or as a class for expanded clones.

d_call: TRBD2; clone_size: once; v_call: TRBV4-2; j_call: TRBJ2-5; cdr3_nt: TGTGCCAGCAGCCAGGATGCCCGGGGACTAGCGGTACCGACTGAGACCCAGTACTTC; cdr3_aa: CASSQDARGLAVPTETQYF
d_call: TRBD2; clone_size: many; v_call: TRBV6-4; j_call: TRBJ2-2; cdr3_nt: TGTGCCAGCAGTGCCGGGGGGGCCGGAGGCACCGGGGAGCTGTTTTTT; cdr3_aa: CASSAGGAGGTGELFF
d_call: .; clone_size: many; v_call: TRBV14; j_call: TRBJ1-2; cdr3_nt: TGTGCCAGCAGCCCGAGGATAGGGCAAGGCTACACCTTC; cdr3_aa: CASSPRIGQGYTF
d_call: .; clone_size: many; v_call: TRBV6-2/TRBV6-3; j_call: TRBJ2-7; cdr3_nt: TGTGCCAGCAGTAAACCTGTAGGCGAGCAGTACTTC; cdr3_aa: CASSKPVGEQYF
d_call: .; clone_size: few; v_call: TRBV27; j_call: TRBJ1-4; cdr3_nt: TGTGCCAGCAGTCGTACCAGTGAAAAACTGTTTTTT; cdr3_aa: CASSRTSEKLFF
d_call: .; clone_size: many; v_call: TRBV7-3; j_call: TRBJ1-1; cdr3_nt: TGTGCCAGCAGGACCGGGAGCTCGAACACTGAAGCTTTCTTT; cdr3_aa: CASRTGSSNTEAFF
d_call: TRBD1; clone_size: many; v_call: TRBV7-2; j_call: TRBJ2-3; cdr3_nt: TGTGCCAGCAGCTTAAGGGACAGACCTCCAGATACGCAGTATTTT; cdr3_aa: CASSLRDRPPDTQYF
d_call: TRBD2; clone_size: many; v_call: TRBV5-1; j_call: TRBJ2-7; cdr3_nt: TGCGCCAGCAGCAAAGACGGGACTAGCGGGCGCAACGAGCAGTACTTC; cdr3_aa: CASSKDGTSGRNEQYF
d_call: TRBD2; clone_size: .; v_call: TRBV20-1; j_call: TRBJ2-1; cdr3_nt: TGCAGTGCTAGTGGGGGACTAGCGGGAGGGATCTCCTACAATGAGCAGTTCTTC; cdr3_aa: CSASGGLAGGISYNEQFF
d_call: .; clone_size: many; v_call: TRBV12-3/TRBV12-4; j_call: TRBJ1-1; cdr3_nt: TGTGCCAGCAGTGCCGTAGAGATGCGAGCTTTCTTT; cdr3_aa: CASSAVEMRAFF
d_call: .; clone_size: .; v_call: TRBV20-1; j_call: TRBJ1-1; cdr3_nt: TGCAGTGCTTTGCCTTATCCGGAGGGAGCTTTCTTT; cdr3_aa: CSALPYPEGAFF
d_call: .; clone_size: .; v_call: TRBV20-1; j_call: TRBJ1-3; cdr3_nt: TGCAGTGCTAGAGAATCGGGTTCTGGAAACACCATATATTTT; cdr3_aa: CSARESGSGNTIYF
d_call: .; clone_size: few; v_call: TRBV5-5; j_call: TRBJ1-5; cdr3_nt: TGTGCCAGCAGCTTGGCAAGTAAAAATCAGCCCCAGCATTTT; cdr3_aa: CASSLASKNQPQHF